These 6 T cell receptor beta chains were sequenced from one sample in a study of a mutant IDH1 vaccine in newly diagnosed glioma. Their target antigens are unknown. Described time point: week 11, during vaccination. Each vaccine dose was 300 ug of mutant IDH1 20-mer peptide, with topical imiquimod. The assay was immunoSEQ multiplex PCR, and TCRdb's table has in-frame clones only and misses some. The sample holds around 60,000 clones, 75% to 90% seen once. The specimen comprised PBMCs, sampled from a glioma patient whose treatment included an IDH1 peptide vaccine. These receptors all come from a man aged 35 to 55 with glioma.

The chain is built from TRBV4-2 and TRBJ2-5; D not certain. The CDR3 covers 13 residues. Germline-derived CDR1 and CDR2 are LGHNA and YNFKEQ. V was clipped by 0 bases and J by 3 bases, with 5 bases between them. Here the CDR3 reads CASSQDPEETQYF. DNA for the CDR3: TGTGCCAGCAGCCAAGATCCGGAAGAGACCCAGTACTTC.

In the case of this clone: A far larger clone is one nucleotide away, so this likely arose from a read error. Other nucleotide sequences from this sample produce the same CDR3. DNA of the CDR3: TGCGCCAGCAGCCTCAGAATTAGTCAGAAAGCCTTCTTT. Amino acids: CASSLRISQKAFF. V gene TRBV4-1 combines with J gene TRBJ1-1; D remains unclear. Germline CDR1 and CDR2: MGHRA and YSYEKL. This CDR3 has 13 residues.

This clone was counted a single time. The chain uses TRBV28 and TRBJ1-1; no clear D. Germline values: CDR1 MDHEN, CDR2 SYDVKM. The CDR3 extends over 17 amino acids. Trimming stripped 2 bases from V and 0 bases from J, with 16 bases between. In DNA, the CDR3 is TGTGCCAGCAGTTTAATCTTGACTTCCTTCATGAACACTGAAGCTTTCTTT. It codes for CASSLILTSFMNTEAFF.

The chain is built from TRBV7-8 and TRBJ1-1; D remains unclear. Trimming pared 4 bases from V and 0 bases from J, leaving 6 bases between. The length of the CDR3 is 13 residues. CDR1 is SGHVS and CDR2 is FQNEAQ in the germline V gene. The CDR3 coding sequence is TGTGCCAGCAGCTCTACAGTGAACACTGAAGCTTTCTTT. Residues: CASSSTVNTEAFF.

This clone was seen a few times. The rearrangement joins TRBV11-2 to TRBJ2-2; no clear D gene. The CDR3 sequence is 16 residues long. Germline CDR1 SGHAT, CDR2 FQNNGV. The V end lost 5 bases, the J end lost 0 bases, and 13 bases lay between the germline ends. The chain's CDR3 is CASSAIRRPNTGELFF. DNA for the CDR3: TGTGCCAGCAGCGCCATTCGGAGACCGAACACCGGGGAGCTGTTTTTT.

The rearrangement joins TRBV6-1 to TRBJ2-1; 11 bases map to TRBD2. The trim removed 3 bases at V and 6 bases at J, leaving 4 bases unmatched. CDR1 MNHNS and CDR2 SASEGT come from the germline V gene. The CDR3 is 15 amino acids. The CDR3 spells CASSEASGGSNEQFF. DNA of the CDR3: TGTGCCAGCAGTGAGGCTAGCGGGGGGTCCAATGAGCAGTTCTTC.